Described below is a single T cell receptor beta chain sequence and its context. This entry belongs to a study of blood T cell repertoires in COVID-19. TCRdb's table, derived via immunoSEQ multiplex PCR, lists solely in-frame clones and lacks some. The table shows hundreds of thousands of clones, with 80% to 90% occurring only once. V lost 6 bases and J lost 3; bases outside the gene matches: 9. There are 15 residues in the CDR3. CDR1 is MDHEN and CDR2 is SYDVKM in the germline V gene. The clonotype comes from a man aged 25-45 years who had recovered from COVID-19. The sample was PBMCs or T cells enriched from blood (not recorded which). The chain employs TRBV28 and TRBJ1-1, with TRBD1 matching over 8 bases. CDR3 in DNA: TGTGCCAGCAGAATAGCGCAGGGGGCTTACACTGAAGCTTTCTTT. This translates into CASRIAQGAYTEAFF.